This T cell receptor (beta chain) was captured by sequencing in a study of cytomegalovirus exposure and HLA in healthy donors. General study results and limits: Later analysis demonstrated an association between a missense DCLRE1C variant and TCR beta V- and J-gene trimming. Presence/absence analyses rested on an assumption that sequencing depth was roughly uniform across donors. Other equally common chains were less clonally expanded than HLA-associated TCR beta chains, a later analysis showed.

Worth noting for this clone: Its antigen is still unknown.

13 Jbeta primers and 60 Vbeta primers were used for the PCR. The protocol was immunoSEQ multiplex PCR, while the TCRdb copy is restricted to in-frame clones and leaves out a portion. This sample has about 160,000 clones; roughly 80% occur once, and the top ten carry 1.1% to 1.5%. CDR1 and CDR2 (germline): ENHRY, SYGVKD. Trimming took 7 bases from V and 4 from J, leaving 11 bases between them. There are 13 residues in the CDR3. This receptor was taken from a young woman in good health and CMV-seronegative. Material for sequencing was PBMCs. The chain uses TRBV10-3 and TRBJ1-5, with a tentative D call TRBD1 (6 bases). CDR3 in DNA: TGTGCCATCACCGGGACACCAAATCAGCCCCAGCATTTT. Protein product: CAITGTPNQPQHF.